What follows are 28 T cell receptor beta chains derived from one specimen sequenced in a study of blood T cell repertoires in COVID-19 (dated by TCRdb to 2020 to 2021). Library creation used the immunoSEQ multiplex PCR assay. TCRdb carries this immuneACCESS record with in-frame sequences only. Its versions omit some clonotypes, under half of them owing to an unresolved V gene in the studies checked, with the rest unexplained. The sample contains 130,000 or so clones, 80% to 85% of them found a single time. Of the sample, 1.4% to 1.5% falls within the top ten clones. Material: peripheral blood. These receptors all come from a man in his fifties or sixties with acute or convalescent COVID-19.

This chain connects TRBV5-4 to TRBJ2-1; a weak D match, TRBD1 (5 bases). The V end was cut by 4 bases, the J end by 4 bases, with 12 bases between. The germline V gene has CDR1 SGHNT and CDR2 YYREEE (reference sequence). This CDR3 is built from 14 residues. In nucleotides, the CDR3 is TGTGCCAGCAGCCCGAATCAGGGATACAATGAGCAGTTCTTC. It encodes CASSPNQGYNEQFF.

The chain joins TRBV6-4 to TRBJ2-2; 9 nucleotides align to TRBD2. Trimming removed 5 bases from V and 1 base from J; junction bases left unmatched: 2. Germline V lookup: CDR1 MRHNA, CDR2 SNTAGT. The CDR3 length is 15 residues. The CDR3 protein is CASSSLAGNTGELFF. The CDR3 coding sequence is TGTGCCAGCAGTTCACTAGCGGGGAACACCGGGGAGCTGTTTTTT.

The chain carries TRBV5-6 and TRBJ2-7; TRBD2 aligns across 8 bases. The CDR3 spans 15 residues. V lost 4 bases to trimming and J lost 6 bases; unmatched junction nucleotides: 12. Germline V gene sequence: CDR1 SGHDT, CDR2 YYEEEE. CDR3 DNA: TGTGCCAGCAGCCTGGAAGCGGGAGAGGGGTTCGAGCAGTACTTC. This encodes CASSLEAGEGFEQYF.

The chain uses TRBV10-2 and TRBJ1-2, with D possibly TRBD1 on 5 matching bases. Germline V gives CDR1 WSHSY, CDR2 SAAADI. Trimming removed 6 bases at V and 0 bases at J, with 14 bases between. The CDR3 is 15 amino acids. The CDR3 spells CASRDSGQANYGYTF. CDR3 sequence (DNA): TGCGCCAGCAGGGATTCAGGGCAAGCTAACTATGGCTACACCTTC.

V is TRBV20-1 and J is TRBJ1-4; D is undetermined. V lost 5 bases, J lost 4 bases, and 5 bases lay in between. The CDR3 totals 11 residues. From germline, CDR1 is DFQATT and CDR2 SNEGSKA (reference sequence). The CDR3 DNA is TGCAGTGCTTACGGTAATGAAAAACTGTTTTTT. Translated, it gives CSAYGNEKLFF.

This rearrangement joins TRBV7-3 to TRBJ2-3; D is ambiguous. Trimming took 4 bases from V and 6 from J, leaving 8 bases between them. The CDR3 has 12 amino acids. Germline V gene lookup returns CDR1 SGHTA and CDR2 FQGTGA. The CDR3 sequence: CASSSMSDTQYF. CDR3 in DNA: TGTGCCAGCAGCTCGATGAGTGATACGCAGTATTTT.

V and J are TRBV7-6 and TRBJ2-5; 12 positions agree with TRBD2. Germline CDR1 SGHVS, CDR2 FNYEAQ. The V segment lost 2 bases and the J segment 0 bases; nucleotides outside the gene matches: 1. This CDR3 is 16 amino acids long. As DNA, the CDR3 is TGTGCCAGCAGCTTACGGACTAGCGGGGACCAAGAGACCCAGTACTTC. Protein: CASSLRTSGDQETQYF.

The chain recombines TRBV5-4 with TRBJ2-5; perhaps TRBD1 as D (6 bases). This CDR3 comprises 16 residues. The germline V gene has CDR1 SGHNT and CDR2 YYREEE (reference sequence). Trimming took 4 bases from V and 4 from J, leaving 20 bases between them. CDR3 DNA sequence: TGTGCCAGCAGCCCGGACCATGGCAGGGGCGGAGAGACCCAGTACTTC. Protein: CASSPDHGRGGETQYF.

The chain uses TRBV4-2 and TRBJ1-2, with D hard to call. The CDR3 has 16 residues. From germline, CDR1 is LGHNA and CDR2 YNFKEQ. Trimming pared 4 bases from V and 4 bases from J, leaving 19 bases between. In nucleotides, the CDR3 is TGTGCCAGCAGCCGAAGTTCAAACTCTGCCACCTATGGCTACACCTTC. This gives the protein CASSRSSNSATYGYTF.

The chain joins TRBV7-3 to TRBJ2-7; D not certain. Looked up from germline, CDR1 is SGHTA and CDR2 is FQGTGA. V was trimmed by 1 base and J by 4 bases, leaving 5 bases between them. This CDR3 has 12 residues. The CDR3 reads CASSLNGYEQYF. CDR3 DNA sequence: TGTGCCAGCAGCTTAAACGGGTACGAGCAGTACTTC.

The rearrangement joins TRBV27 to TRBJ1-3; 7 bases fit TRBD1. J was trimmed by 4 bases and V by 3 bases; bases with no gene match: 6. Per germline, CDR1 MNHEY and CDR2 SMNVEV (reference sequence). This CDR3 spans 15 amino acids. The CDR3 region is CASSLTGLDGNTIYF. The CDR3 region has the DNA TGTGCCAGCAGTTTGACAGGGTTAGACGGAAACACCATATATTTT.

The J gene is TRBJ1-5, the V gene TRBV6-5, with TRBD1 matching 9 bases. The CDR3 runs 15 residues. J was trimmed by 5 bases and V by 6 bases; bases with no gene match: 8. Germline-derived CDR1 and CDR2 are MNHEY and SVGAGI. The CDR3 loop reads CASRPGQGWYQPQHF. Here the CDR3 DNA reads TGTGCCAGCAGACCCGGACAGGGGTGGTATCAGCCCCAGCATTTT.

The chain recombines TRBV2 with TRBJ1-1; tentatively, D is TRBD1 (6 bases). The CDR3 extends over 14 amino acids. V was cut by 9 bases and J by 2 bases, with 16 bases left in between. Germline V gene data show CDR1 as SNHLY and CDR2 as FYNNEI. This chain's CDR3 is CASRFAGVNTEAFF. The CDR3 region has the DNA TGTGCCAGTAGATTCGCAGGGGTAAACACTGAAGCTTTCTTT.

J is TRBJ1-3 and V is TRBV11-2; D uncertain. Germline lookup yields CDR1 SGHAT and CDR2 FQNNGV. There are 14 residues in the CDR3. V was cut by 0 bases and J by 3 bases, with 6 bases left in between. CDR3 nucleotides: TGTGCCAGCAGCTTAGACCGGGTTGGAAACACCATATATTTT. It is translated as CASSLDRVGNTIYF.

The chain couples TRBV5-4 to TRBJ2-5, with no clear D. V was shortened by 0 bases and J by 1 base, with 7 bases between the two germline ends. Germline V gives CDR1 SGHNT, CDR2 YYREEE (reference sequence). The CDR3 has 14 amino acids. CDR3 residues: CASSLASVQETQYF. The DNA for the CDR3 is TGTGCCAGCAGCTTGGCCTCAGTCCAAGAGACCCAGTACTTC. Using reference TRBV5-4 and TRBJ2-5 for the parts outside the CDR3, the full variable domain is ETGVTQSPTHLIKTRGQQVTLRCSSQSGHNTVSWYQQALGQGPQFIFQYYREEENGRGNFPPRFSGLQFPNYSSELNVNALELDDSALYLCASSLASVQETQYFGPGTRLLVL.

The V and J genes are TRBV5-1 and TRBJ1-3, with TRBD1 matching over 8 bases. This CDR3 has 17 amino acids. J lost 2 bases, V lost 1 base, and 8 bases had no gene match. Looked up from germline, CDR1 is SGHRS and CDR2 is YFSETQ. The CDR3 coding sequence is TGCGCCAGCAGCTTGACCCTCGAGACAGGGGCTGGAAACACCATATATTTT. It yields the protein CASSLTLETGAGNTIYF.

The rearrangement uses TRBV7-3 and TRBJ2-5; D possibly corresponds to TRBD1 (6 bases). This CDR3 has 15 residues. V was trimmed by 7 bases and J by 5 bases, leaving 20 bases between them. CDR1 SGHTA and CDR2 FQGTGA come from the germline V gene. As DNA, the CDR3 is TGTGCCAGCACCCCAGGGGCGGCCATTGGGGAGACCCAGTACTTC. Its protein is CASTPGAAIGETQYF.

The V call is TRBV18, the J call TRBJ2-5; D perhaps matches TRBD2 (6 bases). Trimming left V 3 bases short and J 6 bases short, with 8 bases between. CDR1 and CDR2 from the germline V gene are KGHSH and LQKENI. This CDR3 spans 12 amino acids. This chain's CDR3 is CASSPGGKTQYF. In nucleotides, the CDR3 is TGTGCCAGCTCACCCGGCGGGAAGACCCAGTACTTC.

This clone was found a few times. V gene TRBV30 combines with J gene TRBJ1-5; maybe TRBD1 (5 bases). V gave up 2 bases and J gave up 0 bases, with 8 bases separating them. The CDR3 has 14 residues. CDR1 is GTSNPN and CDR2 is SVGIG in the germline V gene (reference sequence). CDR3 protein: CAWSRGNSNQPQHF. Written as DNA, the CDR3 is TGTGCCTGGAGTCGGGGGAATAGCAATCAGCCCCAGCATTTT.

The rearrangement joins TRBV5-4 to TRBJ2-7, with D possibly matching TRBD2 (5 bases). The CDR3 has 14 amino acids. V was clipped by 0 bases and J by 7 bases, with 14 bases between them. Germline V gene sequence: CDR1 SGHNT, CDR2 YYREEE (reference sequence). CDR3 in amino acids: CASSLVGGPREQYF. In DNA, the CDR3 is TGTGCCAGCAGCTTGGTAGGAGGCCCCCGGGAGCAGTACTTC.

The V and J genes are TRBV5-1 and TRBJ1-1, with 8 bases lining up with TRBD1. Germline loops: CDR1 SGHRS, CDR2 YFSETQ. V was pared by 4 bases and J by 4 bases, with 9 bases of the junction left unmatched. The length of the CDR3 is 15 residues. The CDR3 protein is CASSRTGLEGTEAFF. CDR3 DNA sequence: TGCGCCAGCAGCAGGACAGGGCTGGAGGGCACTGAAGCTTTCTTT. The full variable domain, its missing parts supplied by reference TRBV5-1 and TRBJ1-1, is KAGVTQTPRYLIKTRGQQVTLSCSPISGHRSVSWYQQTPGQGLQFLFEYFSETQRNKGNFPGRFSGRQFSNSRSEMNVSTLELGDSALYLCASSRTGLEGTEAFFGQGTRLTVV.

The chain joins TRBV5-6 to TRBJ1-1; D remains ambiguous. The germline V and J ends were trimmed by 2 bases and 7 bases, with 6 bases remaining between them. Germline V CDR1 and CDR2: SGHDT, YYEEEE. This CDR3 has 11 residues. CDR3 DNA: TGTGCCAGCAGCTTTGAGAATGAAGCTTTCTTT. Amino acids: CASSFENEAFF.

The chain carries TRBV7-2 and TRBJ2-7; D may be TRBD2 (6 bases). Between the trimmed V and J ends, which lost 1 base and 2 bases, there was a span of 12 bases. This CDR3 is built from 15 residues. Per the germline V gene, CDR1 is SGHTA and CDR2 is FQGNSA. This chain's CDR3 is CASSLEGREAYEQYF. The CDR3 DNA reads as TGTGCCAGCAGCTTAGAAGGAAGGGAGGCCTACGAGCAGTACTTC.

A single count supports this clone. The V call is TRBV6-5, the J call TRBJ1-2; D not resolved. Deletions cut 6 bases from V and 0 bases from J, with 11 bases between. Germline V gene lookup returns CDR1 MNHEY and CDR2 SVGAGI. This CDR3 contains 14 residues. CDR3 DNA sequence: TGTGCCAGCAGGTCGAGGACTTCTAACTATGGCTACACCTTC. Amino acid sequence: CASRSRTSNYGYTF.

V usage is TRBV5-6 and J usage is TRBJ1-1; 9 nucleotides agree with TRBD1. This CDR3 has 15 amino acids. Trimming cost V 4 bases and J 4 bases; bases outside gene matches: 8. Per germline, CDR1 SGHDT and CDR2 YYEEEE. The CDR3 is CASSPRTGAGTEAFF. The CDR3 DNA is TGTGCCAGCAGCCCCCGGACAGGGGCGGGCACTGAAGCTTTCTTT.

The CDR3 DNA reads TGCGCCAGCAGGCAACACTCCGGGACTAGTAGGCCCAATGAGCAGTTCTTC. Translation gives CASRQHSGTSRPNEQFF. The gene calls are TRBV10-2 and TRBJ2-1; 8 bases agree with TRBD2. CDR1 and CDR2 (germline): WSHSY, SAAADI. The V segment lost 6 bases and the J segment 6 bases; nucleotides outside the gene matches: 16. The CDR3 runs to 17 residues.

V is TRBV19 and J is TRBJ2-3; 7 bases are a match to TRBD1. Germline CDR1 reads LNHDA; CDR2 reads SQIVND (reference sequence). The CDR3 is 14 amino acids. The ends lost 5 bases at V and 4 bases at J; junction bases unmatched: 6. The CDR3 reads CASSSDRLADTQYF. The CDR3 region has the DNA TGTGCCAGTAGTTCGGACAGGTTGGCAGATACGCAGTATTTT.

In this sample, this clone turned up once. The chain employs TRBV4-1 and TRBJ1-2; D is unclear. V shed 1 base and J shed 3 bases, with 18 bases lying between them. There are 17 residues in the CDR3. Germline lookup yields CDR1 MGHRA and CDR2 YSYEKL. The CDR3 bases are TGCGCCAGCAGCCAAGTGTTCCGGCGGGGTAGGCACTATGGCTACACCTTC. Its protein is CASSQVFRRGRHYGYTF.